A single sample is the source of the 15 T cell receptor beta chains below, sequenced in a study of blood T cell repertoires in COVID-19. Repertoires were generated with immunoSEQ multiplex PCR, while TCRdb's copy carries only in-frame clones and drops some. The sample holds 410,000 or so clones, about 88% seen once. Sequencing was done on a sample of peripheral blood. Every receptor here comes from a woman aged 35 to 49 with COVID-19, enrolled during active disease.

In DNA, the CDR3 is TGTGCCAGCAGTCGTACTAGGGCTCTTGGCTACACCTTC. Translated, it gives CASSRTRALGYTF. V gene TRBV6-5 combines with J gene TRBJ1-2; D gene uncertain. Germline assignment: CDR1 MNHEY and CDR2 SVGAGI. The V and J ends lost 5 bases and 7 bases respectively, with 14 bases between them. CDR3 length equals 13 residues.

The chain is built from TRBV19 and TRBJ2-3; 12 nucleotides line up with TRBD2. CDR1 is LNHDA and CDR2 is SQIVND in the germline V gene (reference sequence). V was clipped by 0 bases and J by 1 base; unmatched bases: 11. The CDR3 consists of 20 residues. CDR3 protein: CASSIDSLGLAGIGTDTQYF. The CDR3 coding sequence is TGTGCCAGTAGTATAGATAGTCTGGGACTAGCGGGTATCGGCACAGATACGCAGTATTTT. The whole variable domain, remainder taken from reference TRBV19 and TRBJ2-3, is DGGITQSPKYLFRKEGQNVTLSCEQNLNHDAMYWYRQDPGQGLRLIYYSQIVNDFQKGDIAEGYSVSREKKESFPLTVTSAQKNPTAFYLCASSIDSLGLAGIGTDTQYFGPGTRLTVL.

This chain uses TRBV29-1 with TRBJ1-2; 7 positions match TRBD1. The CDR3 sequence is 11 residues long. Germline loops: CDR1 SQVTM, CDR2 ANQGSEA. Unmatched junction bases numbered 2, after V lost 6 bases and J lost 4 bases. The CDR3 DNA follows: TGCAGCGTAGACAGGGTCTATGGCTACACCTTC. Protein: CSVDRVYGYTF.

The chain couples TRBV7-3 to TRBJ2-3, with TRBD2 as a possible D gene (5 bases). Germline assignment: CDR1 SGHTA and CDR2 FQGTGA. This CDR3 contains 14 residues. V was pared by 3 bases and J by 2 bases, with 9 bases between. The CDR3 DNA reads TGTGCCAGCAGCTTTGAGGGTGCCACAGATACGCAGTATTTT. Protein: CASSFEGATDTQYF.

The gene calls are TRBV11-2 and TRBJ2-3, with TRBD2 as a possible D gene (8 bases). The germline CDR1 and CDR2 sequences are SGHAT and FQNNGV. The CDR3 consists of 18 residues. V was clipped by 3 bases and J by 3 bases, with 22 bases between them. CDR3 protein: CASSFNPGGPGGTDTQYF. CDR3 coding DNA: TGTGCCAGCAGCTTTAATCCGGGAGGGCCAGGGGGAACAGATACGCAGTATTTT.

In this sample, this clone turned up once. This chain connects TRBV7-2 to TRBJ2-1; TRBD2 is a possible D gene (6 bases). V lost 3 bases and J 0 bases, leaving 18 bases between the germline ends. There are 18 residues in the CDR3. Germline values: CDR1 SGHTA, CDR2 FQGNSA. DNA for the CDR3: TGTGCCAGCAGCTTTCTCCCGGGGTTTAGCGGCTCCTACAATGAGCAGTTCTTC. It codes for CASSFLPGFSGSYNEQFF.

V usage is TRBV27 and J usage is TRBJ2-7; D is perhaps TRBD1 (6 bases). The germline gives CDR1 MNHEY, CDR2 SMNVEV (reference sequence). This CDR3 is built from 14 residues. V shed 7 bases and J shed 4 bases, with 17 bases lying between them. CDR3 loop: CASKLSGQPYEQYF. In nucleotides, the CDR3 is TGTGCCAGCAAGCTCTCCGGACAGCCTTACGAGCAGTACTTC.

This clone was found many times. The V and J genes are TRBV7-9 and TRBJ1-4; 11 nucleotides align to TRBD1. The trim removed 2 bases at V and 2 bases at J, leaving 4 bases unmatched. CDR1 SEHNR and CDR2 FQNEAQ come from the germline V gene (reference sequence). CDR3 length: 17 residues. The CDR3 reads CASSLWTGGRTNEKLFF. For the CDR3, the DNA is TGTGCCAGCAGCTTATGGACAGGGGGCAGGACTAATGAAAAACTGTTTTTT.

The gene calls are TRBV19 and TRBJ1-1; 8 nucleotides match TRBD1. The J segment lost 5 bases and the V segment lost 6 bases, leaving 11 bases of the junction unmatched. The CDR3 extends over 15 amino acids. Per the germline V gene, CDR1 is LNHDA and CDR2 is SQIVND (reference sequence). The CDR3 region has the DNA TGTGCCAGTAGCCCCAGGGGGCGATCGAGAACTGAAGCTTTCTTT. Encoded protein: CASSPRGRSRTEAFF.

The V and J genes are TRBV5-1 and TRBJ2-1, with 10 bases matching TRBD2. The CDR3 runs 17 residues. Trimming took 0 bases from V and 6 from J; bases not matched to a gene: 9. Germline values: CDR1 SGHRS, CDR2 YFSETQ. The CDR3 is CASSLAIGTSAGNEQFF. In nucleotides, the CDR3 is TGCGCCAGCAGCTTGGCAATAGGGACTAGCGCAGGCAATGAGCAGTTCTTC.

The gene calls are TRBV28 and TRBJ2-1; 9 nucleotides agree with TRBD2. CDR1 is MDHEN and CDR2 is SYDVKM in the germline V gene. Trimming removed 4 bases from V and 8 bases from J; junction bases left unmatched: 12. The CDR3 is 16 residues long. The chain's CDR3 is CASSSQTGTSFHEQFF. The CDR3 DNA reads TGTGCCAGCAGTTCACAGACCGGGACTAGCTTCCATGAGCAGTTCTTC.

In DNA, the CDR3 is TGTGCCAGCAGGGTAGGGCAGGGCTCCTACAATGAGCAGTTCTTC. This codes for CASRVGQGSYNEQFF. The V and J genes are TRBV6-6 and TRBJ2-1; D might be TRBD1 (5 bases). V gave up 6 bases and J gave up 0 bases, with 12 bases separating them. The germline gives CDR1 MNHNY, CDR2 SVGAGI (reference sequence). The CDR3 has 15 amino acids.

This clone was recorded a few times. This chain uses TRBV7-2 with TRBJ1-3, with 7 bases aligning to TRBD1. Germline CDR1 reads SGHTA; CDR2 reads FQGNSA. Trimming at V came to 1 base and at J to 3 bases, leaving 6 bases not matched to a gene. The CDR3 runs to 16 residues. CDR3 amino acids: CASSLVQGVGGNTIYF. The CDR3, as DNA: TGTGCCAGCAGCTTAGTTCAGGGGGTTGGTGGAAACACCATATATTTT. The whole variable domain, filled in from reference TRBV7-2 and TRBJ1-3, reads GAGVSQSPSNKVTEKGKDVELRCDPISGHTALYWYRQSLGQGLEFLIYFQGNSAPDKSGLPSDRFSAERTGGSVSTLTIQRTQQEDSAVYLCASSLVQGVGGNTIYFGEGSWLTVV.

The rearrangement joins TRBV5-1 to TRBJ2-5; 7 bases match TRBD1. Trimming at V came to 4 bases and at J to 2 bases, leaving 8 bases not matched to a gene. Germline assignment: CDR1 SGHRS and CDR2 YFSETQ. The CDR3 runs to 15 residues. CDR3 residues: CASSQQGQAQETQYF. The DNA for the CDR3 is TGCGCCAGCAGCCAACAGGGGCAGGCGCAAGAGACCCAGTACTTC.

V gene TRBV3-1 (or the pseudogene TRBV3-2) combines with J gene TRBJ1-4; D remains ambiguous. The V end was cut by 0 bases, the J end by 5 bases, with 10 bases between. Per the germline V gene, CDR1 is LGHDT and CDR2 is YNNKEL (reference sequence). CDR3 length: 15 residues. The CDR3 region has the DNA TGTGCCAGCAGCCAAGATCTACAGTTGAATGAAAAACTGTTTTTT. It is translated as CASSQDLQLNEKLFF.